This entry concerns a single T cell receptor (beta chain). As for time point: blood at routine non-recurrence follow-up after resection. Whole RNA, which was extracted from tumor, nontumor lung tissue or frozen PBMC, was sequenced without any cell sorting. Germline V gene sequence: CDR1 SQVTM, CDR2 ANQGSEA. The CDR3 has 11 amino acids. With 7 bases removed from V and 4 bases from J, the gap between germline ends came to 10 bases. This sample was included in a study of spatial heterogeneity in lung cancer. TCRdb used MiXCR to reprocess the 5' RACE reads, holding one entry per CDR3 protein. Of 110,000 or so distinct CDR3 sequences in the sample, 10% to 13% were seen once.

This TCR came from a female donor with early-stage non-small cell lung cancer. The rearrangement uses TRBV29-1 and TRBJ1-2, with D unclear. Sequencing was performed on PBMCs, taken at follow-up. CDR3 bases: TGCAGCGCGGGAGATGTCTATGGCTACACCTTC. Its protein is CSAGDVYGYTF.